A single sample gave rise to the 18 T cell receptor beta chains below, sequenced in a study of Graves' ophthalmopathy and Graves' hyperthyroidism. Amplification from RNA transcripts yielded the TCR beta CDR3 regions. A first-round RT-PCR used HTBI primers, followed by a second-round multiplex PCR. TCRdb redid the calling of the multiplex PCR reads with MiXCR, one entry per CDR3 protein. The repertoire holds around 590,000 distinct CDR3 sequences, approximately 35% seen once, with over 3.5% in the top ten. Specimen: peripheral blood or thyroid tissue (not recorded which). All receptors derive from an adult man with Graves' hyperthyroidism.

This chain links TRBV29-1 with TRBJ2-2; TRBD1 is a possible D gene (6 bases). The germline V and J ends were trimmed by 6 bases and 2 bases, with 16 bases remaining between them. This CDR3 has 15 amino acids. CDR1 is SQVTM, CDR2 ANQGSEA, per germline. CDR3 in amino acids: CSVRVSGHNTGELFF. CDR3 bases: TGCAGCGTGCGCGTTTCGGGACATAACACCGGGGAGCTGTTTTTT.

The chain links TRBV20-1 to TRBJ1-1; possibly TRBD1 for D (6 bases). Germline V gives CDR1 DFQATT, CDR2 SNEGSKA (reference sequence). There are 13 residues in the CDR3. The CDR3, as DNA: TGCAGCGCCAAGATTGCAGGGGACACTGAAGCTTTCTTT. It specifies CSAKIAGDTEAFF.

This clonotype showed up many times. The J gene is TRBJ1-3, the V gene TRBV24-1; no clear D. Trimming took 1 base from V and 7 from J, leaving 7 bases between them. Germline CDR1 KGHDR, CDR2 SFDVKD. CDR3 size: 13 residues. The CDR3 nucleotides read TGTGCCACCAGTGATTTATACAGCAACACCATATATTTT. Encoded protein: CATSDLYSNTIYF.

The genes are TRBV20-1 and TRBJ1-1; no definite D call. The CDR3 totals 10 residues. Germline V gives CDR1 DFQATT, CDR2 SNEGSKA (reference sequence). V lost 7 bases and J lost 7, with 10 bases in between. The CDR3 region has the DNA TGCAGTGGACGGATCAGTGAAGCTTTCTTT. Amino acid sequence: CSGRISEAFF.

The chain joins TRBV13 to TRBJ2-5; D ambiguous. The J call may be faulty, since TRBJ2-1 better matches the DNA end. This CDR3 spans 12 amino acids. CDR1 is PRHDT, CDR2 FYEKMQ, per germline (reference sequence). CDR3 in DNA: TGTGCCAGCAGACAAGGCTACAATGAGCAGTTCTTC. This encodes CASRQGYNEQFF.

At least ten counts were recorded for this clonotype. This chain connects TRBV6-6 to TRBJ2-7; D possibly corresponds to TRBD2 (5 bases). Deletions cut 6 bases from V and 1 base from J, with 16 bases between. Germline-derived CDR1 and CDR2 are MNHNY and SVGAGI (reference sequence). The CDR3 contains 15 residues. Here the CDR3 DNA reads TGTGCCAGCAGAAGACCGGGAATACAGTCCTACGAGCAGTACTTC. As protein: CASRRPGIQSYEQYF.

This chain joins TRBV5-1 and TRBJ2-3; 12 bases align to TRBD2. The CDR3 spans 17 residues. The V segment lost 4 bases and the J segment 3 bases; nucleotides outside the gene matches: 9. Per the germline V gene, CDR1 is SGHRS and CDR2 is YFSETQ. CDR3 sequence: CASSRTSSGRETDTQYF. For the CDR3, the DNA is TGCGCCAGCAGCCGAACATCTAGCGGGAGGGAAACAGATACGCAGTATTTT.

This clonotype was found many times. The genes are TRBV29-1 and TRBJ1-6, with 9 bases matching TRBD1. The germline CDR1 and CDR2 sequences are SQVTM and ANQGSEA. V lost 7 bases and J lost 10; bases outside the gene matches: 11. The CDR3 loop spans 14 amino acids. The CDR3 region is CSALRDRDESPLHF. The CDR3 nucleotides read TGCAGCGCCCTCCGGGACAGGGACGAGTCACCCCTCCACTTT.

This clonotype was detected ten times or more. The CDR3 region is CASSPDGAWDTEAFF. The CDR3 bases are TGTGCCAGCAGCCCGGACGGGGCCTGGGACACTGAAGCTTTCTTT. The chain recombines TRBV5-8 with TRBJ1-1, with a weak D call TRBD1 (5 bases). V was shortened by 4 bases and J by 3 bases, with 16 bases between the two germline ends. The CDR3 runs 15 residues. CDR1 SGHTS and CDR2 YDEGEE come from the germline V gene. Full variable domain (rest looked up from reference TRBV5-8 and TRBJ1-1): EAGVTQSPTHLIKTRGQQATLRCSPISGHTSVYWYQQALGLGLQFLLWYDEGEERNRGNFPPRFSGRQFPNYSSELNVNALELEDSALYLCASSPDGAWDTEAFFGQGTRLTVV.

Ten or more counts support this clonotype. This chain connects TRBV9 to TRBJ1-6; D is unresolved. Trimming shortened V by 3 bases and J by 7 bases, and 17 bases separated the two germline ends. The CDR3 is 16 residues long. Per germline, CDR1 SGDLS and CDR2 YYNGEE. This CDR3 reads CASSAQEAWQNSPLHF. CDR3 sequence (DNA): TGTGCCAGCAGCGCCCAGGAGGCGTGGCAGAATTCACCCCTCCACTTT.

V gene TRBV7-8 combines with J gene TRBJ2-7; D is tentatively TRBD1 or TRBD2 (6 bases each). The V end lost 4 bases, the J end lost 6 bases, and 13 bases lay between the germline ends. Looked up from germline, CDR1 is SGHVS and CDR2 is FQNEAQ. CDR3 length: 13 residues. CDR3 DNA sequence: TGTGCCAGCAGCTCTACATGGGGGGCCGAGCAGTACTTC. Its translation: CASSSTWGAEQYF. The variable domain in full, completed from reference TRBV7-8 and TRBJ2-7, reads GAGVSQSPRYKVAKRGQDVALRCDPISGHVSLFWYQQALGQGPEFLTYFQNEAQLDKSGLPSDRFFAERPEGSVSTLKIQRTQQEDSAVYLCASSSTWGAEQYFGPGTRLTVT.

This clonotype has ten or more counts. The J gene is TRBJ1-1, the V gene TRBV20-1, with D tentatively TRBD1 (5 bases). Trimming stripped 8 bases from V and 10 bases from J, with 11 bases between. CDR3 size: 9 residues. Germline assignment: CDR1 DFQATT and CDR2 SNEGSKA (reference sequence). The CDR3 reads CSPGPGAFF. The CDR3 DNA is TGCAGTCCGGGGCCAGGAGCTTTCTTT.

This clonotype was counted at least ten times. The V and J genes are TRBV2 and TRBJ1-2, with D unresolved. Trimming stripped 2 bases from V and 8 bases from J, with 15 bases between. CDR1 is SNHLY and CDR2 is FYNNEI in the germline V gene. The CDR3 is 14 amino acids. The CDR3 here is CASSERDTRQGYTF. The CDR3 coding sequence is TGTGCCAGCAGTGAACGTGACACTCGGCAGGGCTACACCTTC.

This clonotype turned up a few times. This sequence joins TRBV12-3 or TRBV12-4 and TRBJ1-3; TRBD1 matches at 8 bases. The ends lost 5 bases at V and 0 bases at J; junction bases unmatched: 3. The CDR3 covers 15 residues. The CDR3 nucleotides read TGTGCCAGCAGTAACCAGGGGGCCTCTGGAAACACCATATATTTT. Protein sequence: CASSNQGASGNTIYF.

The CDR3 DNA reads TGCAGCGGCCCGGCGAGGGGTTATGGCTACACCTTC. It translates to CSGPARGYGYTF. This chain uses TRBV29-1 with TRBJ1-2; possible D gene TRBD1, 5 bases. The CDR3 runs 12 residues. The germline V gene has CDR1 SQVTM and CDR2 ANQGSEA. V was shortened by 7 bases and J by 5 bases, with 14 bases between the two germline ends.

The table lists this clonotype with many counts. V gene TRBV27 combines with J gene TRBJ2-5; 7 nucleotides align to TRBD1. Germline V lookup: CDR1 MNHEY, CDR2 SMNVEV (reference sequence). The CDR3 contains 16 residues. Unmatched junction bases numbered 11, after V lost 3 bases and J lost 4 bases. CDR3 nucleotide sequence: TGTGCCAGCAGTTTCGGTAACAGGGGAATGGGAGAGACCCAGTACTTC. Translation: CASSFGNRGMGETQYF.

A few counts support this clonotype. The chain couples TRBV19 to TRBJ2-2; possibly TRBD1 or TRBD2 for D (5 bases each). Germline CDR1 and CDR2: LNHDA and SQIVND (reference sequence). The CDR3 runs 17 residues. V was clipped by 3 bases and J by 1 base, with 15 bases between them. CDR3 region: CASSIWGTPRNTGELFF. CDR3 bases: TGTGCCAGTAGTATTTGGGGGACCCCAAGGAACACCGGGGAGCTGTTTTTT.

Concerning this clonotype: An end of the junction does not agree with germline; a read error may underlie this. The chain links TRBV10-3 to TRBJ2-7; D is perhaps TRBD1 (6 bases). CDR1 and CDR2 from the germline V gene are ENHRY and SYGVKD. The CDR3 runs to 17 residues. CDR3 sequence: CASSEVGLRDKAYEQYF. CDR3 DNA: TGTGCCAGCAGTGAAGTAGGGCTTCGGGACAAGGCCTACGAGCAGTACTTC.